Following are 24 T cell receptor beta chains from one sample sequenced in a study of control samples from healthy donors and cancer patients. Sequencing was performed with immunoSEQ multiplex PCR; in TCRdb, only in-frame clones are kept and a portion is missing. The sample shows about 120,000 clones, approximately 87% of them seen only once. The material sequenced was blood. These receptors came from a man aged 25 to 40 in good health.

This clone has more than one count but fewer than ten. CDR3 sequence reads: CASSQGGQGAGELFF. DNA of the CDR3: TGTGCCAGCAGCCAAGGGGGACAGGGAGCCGGGGAGCTGTTTTTT. This sequence joins TRBV4-2 and TRBJ2-2, with 9 bases fitting TRBD1. The germline gives CDR1 LGHNA, CDR2 YNFKEQ. The CDR3 sequence is 15 residues long. The V gene end was trimmed by 1 base and the J gene end by 6 bases; junction bases not matched to a gene: 3.

CDR3 DNA sequence: TGCGCCAGCAGCTTCTCCGACTCCGGGGACATGAACACTGAAGCTTTCTTT. Translation gives CASSFSDSGDMNTEAFF. The chain combines TRBV4-1 with TRBJ1-1; a possible D gene is TRBD1 (6 bases). The V gene lost 5 bases and the J gene lost 0 bases, with 19 bases spanning the gap. Germline CDR1 reads MGHRA; CDR2 reads YSYEKL. The CDR3 is 17 amino acids.

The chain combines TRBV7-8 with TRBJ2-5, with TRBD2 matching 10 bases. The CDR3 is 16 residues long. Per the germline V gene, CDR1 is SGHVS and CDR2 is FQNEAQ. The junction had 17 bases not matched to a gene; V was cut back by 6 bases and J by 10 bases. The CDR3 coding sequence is TGTGCCAGCAGTTCCCAATCGGGGCTAGCGGGGGAGCGCCAGTACTTC. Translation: CASSSQSGLAGERQYF.

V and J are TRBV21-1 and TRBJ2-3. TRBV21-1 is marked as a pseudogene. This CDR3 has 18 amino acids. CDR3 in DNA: TGTGCCAGCAGCAAACTCTCGGGGGACACGGACACCACAGATACGCAGTATTTT. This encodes CASSKLSGDTDTTDTQYF.

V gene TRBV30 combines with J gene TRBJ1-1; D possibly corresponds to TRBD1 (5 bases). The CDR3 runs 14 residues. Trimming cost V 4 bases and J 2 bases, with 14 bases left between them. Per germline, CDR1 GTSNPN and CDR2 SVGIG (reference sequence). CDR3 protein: CAWIGQGPNTEAFF. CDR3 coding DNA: TGTGCCTGGATCGGGCAGGGTCCTAACACTGAAGCTTTCTTT. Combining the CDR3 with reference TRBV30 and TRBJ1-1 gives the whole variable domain SQTIHQWPATLVQPVGSPLSLECTVEGTSNPNLYWYRQAAGRGLQLLFYSVGIGQISSEVPQNLSASRPQDRQFILSSKKLLLSDSGFYLCAWIGQGPNTEAFFGQGTRLTVV.

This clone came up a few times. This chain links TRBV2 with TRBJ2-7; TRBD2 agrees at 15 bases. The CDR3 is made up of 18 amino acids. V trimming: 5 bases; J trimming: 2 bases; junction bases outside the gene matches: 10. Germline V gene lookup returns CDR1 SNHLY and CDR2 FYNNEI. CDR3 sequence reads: CASSFQRTSGGAAYEQYF. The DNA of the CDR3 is TGTGCCAGCAGTTTCCAAAGGACTAGCGGGGGGGCGGCCTACGAGCAGTACTTC. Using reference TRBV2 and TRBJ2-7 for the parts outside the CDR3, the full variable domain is EPEVTQTPSHQVTQMGQEVILRCVPISNHLYFYWYRQILGQKVEFLVSFYNNEISEKSEIFDDQFSVERPDGSNFTLKIRSTKLEDSAMYFCASSFQRTSGGAAYEQYFGPGTRLTVT.

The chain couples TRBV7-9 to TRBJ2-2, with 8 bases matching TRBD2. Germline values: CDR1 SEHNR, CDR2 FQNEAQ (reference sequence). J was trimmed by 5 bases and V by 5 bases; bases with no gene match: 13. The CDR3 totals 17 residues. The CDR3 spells CASSGQPSGGFTGELFF. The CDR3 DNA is TGTGCCAGCAGCGGACAGCCAAGCGGGGGTTTTACCGGGGAGCTGTTTTTT.

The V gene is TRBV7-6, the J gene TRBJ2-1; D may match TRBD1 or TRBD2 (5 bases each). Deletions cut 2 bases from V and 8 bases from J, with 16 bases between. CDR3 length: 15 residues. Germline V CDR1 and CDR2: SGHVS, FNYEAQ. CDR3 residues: CASSLSGTVKDEQFF. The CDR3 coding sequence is TGTGCCAGCAGCTTATCTGGGACGGTTAAAGATGAGCAGTTCTTC.

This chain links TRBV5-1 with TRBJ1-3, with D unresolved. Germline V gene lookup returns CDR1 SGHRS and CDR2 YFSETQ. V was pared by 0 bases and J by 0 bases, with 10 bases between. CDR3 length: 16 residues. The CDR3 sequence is CASSLGFDVSGNTIYF. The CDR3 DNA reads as TGCGCCAGCAGCTTGGGGTTCGACGTCTCTGGAAACACCATATATTTT.

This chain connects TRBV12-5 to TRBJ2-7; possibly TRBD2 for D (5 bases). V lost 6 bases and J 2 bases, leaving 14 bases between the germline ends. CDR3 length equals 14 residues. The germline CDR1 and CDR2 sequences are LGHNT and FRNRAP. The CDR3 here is CASGSGILTYEQYF. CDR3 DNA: TGTGCTAGTGGCTCCGGGATCCTAACCTACGAGCAGTACTTC.

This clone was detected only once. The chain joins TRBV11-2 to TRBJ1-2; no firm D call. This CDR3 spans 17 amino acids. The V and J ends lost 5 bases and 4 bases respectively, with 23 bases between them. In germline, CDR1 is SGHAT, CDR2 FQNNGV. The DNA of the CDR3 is TGTGCCAGCAGCCCGAACGGTGCACACCTAATCCCCTATGGCTACACCTTC. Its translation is CASSPNGAHLIPYGYTF.

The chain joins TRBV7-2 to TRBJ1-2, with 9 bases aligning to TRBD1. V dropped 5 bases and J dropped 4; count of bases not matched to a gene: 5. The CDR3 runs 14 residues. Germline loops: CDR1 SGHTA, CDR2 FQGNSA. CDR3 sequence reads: CASSPGQGFYGYTF. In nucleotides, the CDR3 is TGTGCCAGCAGCCCGGGACAGGGATTCTATGGCTACACCTTC.

The CDR3 loop reads CASSTGNQPQHF. DNA for the CDR3: TGTGCCAGCAGCACAGGGAATCAGCCCCAGCATTTT. The chain couples TRBV7-9 to TRBJ1-5; tentative D call: TRBD1 (6 bases). Germline values: CDR1 SEHNR, CDR2 FQNEAQ (reference sequence). Trimming removed 5 bases at V and 4 bases at J, with 6 bases between. The CDR3 loop spans 12 amino acids.

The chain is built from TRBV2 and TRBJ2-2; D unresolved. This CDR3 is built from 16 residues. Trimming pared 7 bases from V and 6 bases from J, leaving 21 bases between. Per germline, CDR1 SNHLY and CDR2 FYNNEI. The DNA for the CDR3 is TGTGCCAGCACTCGAGACTCTGGTTGGGGTCCCGGGGAGCTGTTTTTT. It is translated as CASTRDSGWGPGELFF.

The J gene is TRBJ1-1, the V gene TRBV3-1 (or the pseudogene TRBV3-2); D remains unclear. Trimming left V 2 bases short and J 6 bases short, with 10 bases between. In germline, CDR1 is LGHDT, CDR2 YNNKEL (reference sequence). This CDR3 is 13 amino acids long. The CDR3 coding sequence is TGTGCCAGCAGCCAATTATTTGTTCCTGAAGCTTTCTTT. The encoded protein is CASSQLFVPEAFF.

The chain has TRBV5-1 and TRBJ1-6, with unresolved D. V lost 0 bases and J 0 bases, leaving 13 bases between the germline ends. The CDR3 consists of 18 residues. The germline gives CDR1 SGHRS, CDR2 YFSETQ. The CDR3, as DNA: TGCGCCAGCAGCTTGGTCCCCAGACTACGCTCCTATAATTCACCCCTCCACTTT. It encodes CASSLVPRLRSYNSPLHF.

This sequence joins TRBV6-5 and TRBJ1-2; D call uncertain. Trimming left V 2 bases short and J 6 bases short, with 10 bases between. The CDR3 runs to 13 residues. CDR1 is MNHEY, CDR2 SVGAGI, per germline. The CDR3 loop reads CASSYREAHGYTF. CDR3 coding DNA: TGTGCCAGCAGTTACAGGGAGGCGCATGGCTACACCTTC.

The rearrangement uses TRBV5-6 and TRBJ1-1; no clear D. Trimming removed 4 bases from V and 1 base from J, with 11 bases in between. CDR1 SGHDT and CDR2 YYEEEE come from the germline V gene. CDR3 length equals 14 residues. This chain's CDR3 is CASSPGLENTEAFF. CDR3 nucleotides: TGTGCCAGCAGCCCCGGACTGGAGAACACTGAAGCTTTCTTT.

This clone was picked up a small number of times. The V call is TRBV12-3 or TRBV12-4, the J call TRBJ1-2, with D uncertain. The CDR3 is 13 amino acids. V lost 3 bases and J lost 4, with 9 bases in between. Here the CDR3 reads CASSFDLSYGYTF. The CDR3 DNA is TGTGCCAGCAGTTTCGACCTCTCCTATGGCTACACCTTC.

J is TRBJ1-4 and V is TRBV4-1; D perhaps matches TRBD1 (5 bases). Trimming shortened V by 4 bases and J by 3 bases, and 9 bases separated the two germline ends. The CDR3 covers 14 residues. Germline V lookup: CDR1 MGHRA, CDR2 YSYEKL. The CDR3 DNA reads TGCGCCAGCAGCCTCAGGGAGGCTAATGAAAAACTGTTTTTT. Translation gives CASSLREANEKLFF.

In nucleotides, the CDR3 is TGTGCCAGCAGCACCCATGGGTCACCCCTCCACTTT. Its translation is CASSTHGSPLHF. The genes are TRBV14 and TRBJ1-6; no definite D call. The germline CDR1 and CDR2 sequences are SGHDN and FVKESK. This CDR3 is built from 12 residues. V was cut by 5 bases and J by 10 bases, with 9 bases left in between.

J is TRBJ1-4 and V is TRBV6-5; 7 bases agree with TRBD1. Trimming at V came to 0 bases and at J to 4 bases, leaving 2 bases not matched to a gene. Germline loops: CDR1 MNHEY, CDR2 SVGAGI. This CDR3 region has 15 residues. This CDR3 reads CASSYSTGNNEKLFF. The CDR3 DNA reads TGTGCCAGCAGTTACTCGACAGGGAATAATGAAAAACTGTTTTTT.

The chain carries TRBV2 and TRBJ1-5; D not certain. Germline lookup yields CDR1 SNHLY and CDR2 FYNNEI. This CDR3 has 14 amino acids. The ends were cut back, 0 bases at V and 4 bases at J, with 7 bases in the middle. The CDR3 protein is CASSEAERNQPQHF. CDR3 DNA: TGTGCCAGCAGTGAAGCTGAGAGGAATCAGCCCCAGCATTTT.

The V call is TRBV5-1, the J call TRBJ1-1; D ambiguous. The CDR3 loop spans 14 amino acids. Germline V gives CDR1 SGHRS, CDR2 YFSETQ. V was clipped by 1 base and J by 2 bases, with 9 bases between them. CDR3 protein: CASSLTPGNTEAFF. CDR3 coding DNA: TGCGCCAGCAGCTTGACCCCGGGCAACACTGAAGCTTTCTTT.